The clone carrying this TCR beta chain was seen only a few times. Its antigen is currently unknown. These data come from a study of cytomegalovirus exposure and HLA in healthy donors. Findings of the study overall: TCR beta sequences numbering around 15,000 were associated with HLA alleles at 0.05 false discovery rate in a later analysis. In a later analysis, a genetic analysis reported fewer productive-TCR N-insertions in an Asian-associated ancestry cluster than the cohort average. Donor immune exposure was known only as CMV serostatus.

The PCR had 60 Vbeta and 13 Jbeta primers. Generated by immunoSEQ multiplex PCR, the TCRdb table keeps only in-frame clones and is missing some. This sample has some 180,000 clones; around three quarters occur once, and the top ten carry over 12%. The sequenced material came from PBMCs. The clonotype originates from a woman in her twenties or thirties in good health and CMV-seropositive.

The CDR3 region is CASTFGGAPRLNQHF. The CDR3 region has the DNA TGTGCCAGTACGTTCGGGGGGGCCCCGCGGTTAAACCAGCATTTT. The rearrangement links TRBV19 to TRBJ1-5; possible D gene TRBD1, 6 bases. CDR1 and CDR2 from the germline V gene are LNHDA and SQIVND (reference sequence). The CDR3 totals 15 residues. Trimming stripped 7 bases from V and 12 bases from J, with 25 bases between. The full variable domain, rest sourced from reference TRBV19 and TRBJ1-5, is DGGITQSPKYLFRKEGQNVTLSCEQNLNHDAMYWYRQDPGQGLRLIYYSQIVNDFQKGDIAEGYSVSREKKESFPLTVTSAQKNPTAFYLCASTFGGAPRLNQHFGDGTRLSIL.